These 3 T cell receptor beta chains came from one sample sequenced in a study of preoperative IRX-2 immunotherapy in early breast cancer. TCRdb keeps only in-frame clones here, not all; method: immunoSEQ multiplex PCR. The sample consists of approximately 15,000 clones, under 95% of them appearing once. Described treatment: preoperative locoregional IRX-2 cytokine immunotherapy. Sampling was performed from a patient treated with IRX-2 immunotherapy. The source is a human donor with breast cancer.

CDR3 bases: TGTGCCAGCAGTAAGAGCGGGGGCGACACCGGGGAGCTGTTTTTT. Translation: CASSKSGGDTGELFF. The V gene is TRBV6-4, the J gene TRBJ2-2; TRBD2 matches 8 bases. The trim removed 5 bases at V and 3 bases at J, leaving 5 bases unmatched. Germline CDR1 is MRHNA and CDR2 is SNTAGT. The CDR3 runs 15 residues.

V gene TRBV7-9 combines with J gene TRBJ1-1; maybe TRBD1 (5 bases). CDR1 is SEHNR and CDR2 is FQNEAQ in the germline V gene (reference sequence). The length of the CDR3 is 15 residues. V was cut by 3 bases and J by 0 bases, with 11 bases left in between. In DNA form, the CDR3 reads TGTGCCAGCAGCTTGGGGACTAGGTTGAACACTGAAGCTTTCTTT. Its protein product is CASSLGTRLNTEAFF.

The chain recombines TRBV5-4 with TRBJ1-1; the D gene is possibly TRBD1 (6 bases). V dropped 3 bases and J dropped 3 bases, with 18 bases sitting between them. CDR1 is SGHNT, CDR2 YYREEE, per germline (reference sequence). CDR3 length: 16 amino acids. CDR3 loop: CASSWEGGGGDTEAFF. The CDR3 DNA follows: TGTGCCAGCAGCTGGGAGGGGGGCGGTGGGGACACTGAAGCTTTCTTT.